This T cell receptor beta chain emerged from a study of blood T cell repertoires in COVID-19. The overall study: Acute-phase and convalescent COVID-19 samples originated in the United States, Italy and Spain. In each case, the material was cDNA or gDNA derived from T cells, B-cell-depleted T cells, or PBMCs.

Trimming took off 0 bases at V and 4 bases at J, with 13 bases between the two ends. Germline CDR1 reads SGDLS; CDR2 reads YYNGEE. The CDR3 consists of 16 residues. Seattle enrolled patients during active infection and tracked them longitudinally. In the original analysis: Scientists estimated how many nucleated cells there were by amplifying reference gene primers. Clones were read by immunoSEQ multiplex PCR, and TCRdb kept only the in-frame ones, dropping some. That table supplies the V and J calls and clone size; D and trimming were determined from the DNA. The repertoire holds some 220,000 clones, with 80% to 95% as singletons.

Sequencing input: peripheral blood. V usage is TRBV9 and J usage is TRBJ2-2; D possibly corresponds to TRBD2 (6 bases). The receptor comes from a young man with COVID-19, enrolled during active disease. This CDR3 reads CASSVDVAAVTGELFF. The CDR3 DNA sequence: TGTGCCAGCAGCGTAGACGTAGCGGCTGTCACCGGGGAGCTGTTTTTT.